The 21 T cell receptor beta chains below were found in one sample sequenced in a study of blood T cell repertoires in COVID-19. Assay: immunoSEQ multiplex PCR; the TCRdb copy retains only in-frame clones and omits some. The data show 95,000 to 150,000 clones, with around 77% seen just once and approximately 16% held by the top ten. The sequenced sample consisted of peripheral blood. The receptors stem from a man aged 55 to 70 with active or convalescent COVID-19.

The chain recombines TRBV2 with TRBJ2-3; D remains unclear. CDR1 SNHLY and CDR2 FYNNEI come from the germline V gene. The CDR3 covers 14 residues. The germline V and J ends were trimmed by 0 bases and 6 bases, with 10 bases remaining between them. The chain's CDR3 is CASSEATAEDTQYF. The CDR3 DNA follows: TGTGCCAGCAGTGAAGCTACGGCGGAGGATACGCAGTATTTT. Drawing the rest from reference TRBV2 and TRBJ2-3, the complete variable domain is EPEVTQTPSHQVTQMGQEVILRCVPISNHLYFYWYRQILGQKVEFLVSFYNNEISEKSEIFDDQFSVERPDGSNFTLKIRSTKLEDSAMYFCASSEATAEDTQYFGPGTRLTVL.

The chain links TRBV9 to TRBJ2-2, with D possibly matching TRBD2 (6 bases). Trimming removed 1 base from V and 3 bases from J, with 16 bases in between. The germline CDR1 and CDR2 sequences are SGDLS and YYNGEE. The CDR3 totals 17 residues. Here the CDR3 reads CASSVPTSSLDTGELFF. The CDR3 DNA sequence: TGTGCCAGCAGCGTACCTACTAGCTCCTTGGACACCGGGGAGCTGTTTTTT.

In DNA form, the CDR3 reads TGTGCCAGCAAGTCCGGACAGTCAAACACTGAAGCTTTCTTT. The encoded protein is CASKSGQSNTEAFF. The rearrangement uses TRBV7-3 and TRBJ1-1; possibly TRBD1 for D (6 bases). V dropped 7 bases and J dropped 2 bases, with 14 bases sitting between them. The germline CDR1 and CDR2 sequences are SGHTA and FQGTGA. The CDR3 sequence is 14 residues long.

This chain connects TRBV3-1 (or the pseudogene TRBV3-2) to TRBJ2-3; 11 positions match TRBD1. The CDR3 loop spans 16 amino acids. Trimming took 0 bases from V and 4 from J; bases not matched to a gene: 3. The germline V gene encodes CDR1 LGHDT and CDR2 YNNKEL (reference sequence). The CDR3 nucleotides are TGTGCCAGCAGCCAAGATTTGGGACAGGGGGCAGATACGCAGTATTTT. This gives the protein CASSQDLGQGADTQYF.

V and J are TRBV30 and TRBJ2-1, with D possibly TRBD2 on 5 matching bases. Looked up from germline, CDR1 is GTSNPN and CDR2 is SVGIG (reference sequence). The CDR3 runs 12 residues. Trimming took 4 bases from V and 7 from J, leaving 11 bases between them. For the CDR3, the DNA is TGTGCCTGGACGCGGGCGGTAAATGAGCAGTTCTTC. It codes for CAWTRAVNEQFF.

This clone was seen only a few times. The rearrangement joins TRBV2 to TRBJ2-1, with a weak D call TRBD2 (6 bases). CDR3 length equals 13 residues. V was trimmed by 5 bases and J by 3 bases, leaving 8 bases between them. Germline V gene sequence: CDR1 SNHLY, CDR2 FYNNEI. The CDR3 spells CASSLGGYNEQFF. The CDR3 nucleotides read TGTGCCAGCAGTCTCGGGGGCTACAATGAGCAGTTCTTC.

The genes are TRBV20-1 and TRBJ2-3; tentatively, D is TRBD1 (5 bases). In germline, CDR1 is DFQATT, CDR2 SNEGSKA (reference sequence). The CDR3 totals 11 residues. The DNA of the CDR3 is TGCGCAGCAGGGCACACAGATACGCAGTATTTT. It is translated as CAAGHTDTQYF.

The rearrangement links TRBV30 to TRBJ2-7, with 10 bases that match TRBD2. The CDR3 spans 16 residues. V lost 2 bases, J lost 4 bases, and 11 bases stayed unmatched. Looked up from germline, CDR1 is GTSNPN and CDR2 is SVGIG (reference sequence). For the CDR3, the DNA is TGTGCCTGGAGTTCTCCGCGGACTAGCGGACTATACGAGCAGTACTTC. Translation: CAWSSPRTSGLYEQYF.

The chain carries TRBV10-3 and TRBJ2-5; TRBD1 agrees at 7 bases. V was pared by 2 bases and J by 5 bases, with 8 bases of the junction left unmatched. CDR1 and CDR2 (germline): ENHRY, SYGVKD. The CDR3 covers 15 residues. The chain's CDR3 is CAISETTGVGETQYF. The CDR3 DNA reads as TGTGCCATCAGTGAGACTACAGGGGTCGGCGAGACCCAGTACTTC.

The V gene is TRBV5-1, the J gene TRBJ1-1, with 8 bases identical to TRBD1. This CDR3 contains 12 residues. Germline CDR1 is SGHRS and CDR2 is YFSETQ. The V and J ends lost 5 bases and 4 bases, in that order; junction bases with no gene match: 1. This CDR3 reads CASRTGGTEAFF. The CDR3 DNA reads TGCGCCAGCAGAACAGGGGGCACTGAAGCTTTCTTT.

This chain uses TRBV7-2 with TRBJ2-5; 11 nucleotides line up with TRBD2. The CDR3 contains 16 residues. Germline loops: CDR1 SGHTA, CDR2 FQGNSA. The ends lost 1 base at V and 5 bases at J; junction bases unmatched: 6. In nucleotides, the CDR3 is TGTGCCAGCAGCTTAGTTAGCGGGAGGGGAGGGGAGACCCAGTACTTC. Amino acid sequence: CASSLVSGRGGETQYF.

This clone was counted once. This chain connects TRBV18 to TRBJ1-1; D might be TRBD1 (5 bases). V lost 3 bases and J lost 4, with 12 bases in between. This CDR3 is built from 14 residues. Germline V gene sequence: CDR1 KGHSH, CDR2 LQKENI. CDR3 loop: CASSPSGRGTEAFF. CDR3 coding DNA: TGTGCCAGCTCACCCTCAGGGAGGGGCACTGAAGCTTTCTTT.

This chain uses TRBV18 with TRBJ1-1, with a possible D match to TRBD1 (6 bases). Germline values: CDR1 KGHSH, CDR2 LQKENI. CDR3 size: 13 residues. Trimming removed 3 bases at V and 10 bases at J, with 15 bases between. The CDR3 DNA reads as TGTGCCAGCTCACCGATCCCCGGGACATTAGCTTTCTTT. As protein: CASSPIPGTLAFF.

The CDR3 DNA reads TGTGCCAGCAGCTCAAACTCTGGAAACACCATATATTTT. Its protein is CASSSNSGNTIYF. The V gene is TRBV7-3, the J gene TRBJ1-3; no definite D call. Trimming left V 4 bases short and J 0 bases short, with 4 bases between. The CDR3 is made up of 13 amino acids. Germline V gene sequence: CDR1 SGHTA, CDR2 FQGTGA.

The gene calls are TRBV19 and TRBJ2-5, with D unresolved. The length of the CDR3 is 15 residues. Germline V gives CDR1 LNHDA, CDR2 SQIVND (reference sequence). V was clipped by 3 bases and J by 1 base, with 12 bases between them. This CDR3 reads CASSMPSSSQETQYF. The CDR3 region has the DNA TGTGCCAGTAGTATGCCTAGTTCGAGCCAAGAGACCCAGTACTTC.

The chain uses TRBV2 and TRBJ1-4, with 9 bases matching TRBD1. Germline CDR1 SNHLY, CDR2 FYNNEI. V shed 3 bases, J shed 4 bases, and the junction held 3 bases outside the gene matches. This CDR3 comprises 15 residues. CDR3 in amino acids: CASSDQDRGNEKLFF. CDR3 nucleotide sequence: TGTGCCAGCAGTGATCAGGACAGGGGTAATGAAAAACTGTTTTTT.

The V gene is TRBV10-3, the J gene TRBJ1-1; a possible D gene is TRBD1 (6 bases). The CDR3 has 13 amino acids. In germline, CDR1 is ENHRY, CDR2 SYGVKD. Trimming left V 3 bases short and J 7 bases short, with 12 bases between. CDR3 amino acids: CAISDNRVVEAFF. Here the CDR3 DNA reads TGTGCCATCAGTGACAACAGGGTGGTTGAAGCTTTCTTT.

CDR3 amino acids: CASKWDSSGNTIYF. The CDR3, as DNA: TGTGCCAGCAAATGGGACAGCTCTGGAAACACCATATATTTT. The chain joins TRBV11-2 to TRBJ1-3; 7 bases agree with TRBD1. This CDR3 comprises 14 residues. V lost 7 bases, J lost 0 bases, and 3 bases stayed unmatched. Germline V CDR1 and CDR2: SGHAT, FQNNGV.

The chain couples TRBV9 to TRBJ1-2, with TRBD1 matching 9 bases. The CDR3 length is 16 residues. Per the germline V gene, CDR1 is SGDLS and CDR2 is YYNGEE. After removal of 4 bases from V and 8 bases from J, the junction contained 15 bases not matched to a gene. The CDR3 here is CASSPRGQGVSVGYTF. The CDR3 DNA reads TGTGCCAGCAGCCCCCGGGGACAGGGTGTGTCCGTAGGCTACACCTTC.

This clone showed up just once. CDR3: CASSPLGGNTEAFF. The CDR3, as DNA: TGTGCCAGCTCACCACTGGGAGGGAACACTGAAGCTTTCTTT. The chain combines TRBV18 with TRBJ1-1, with no clear D. The V end lost 1 base, the J end lost 1 base, and 7 bases lay between the germline ends. The germline gives CDR1 KGHSH, CDR2 LQKENI. The CDR3 totals 14 residues.

The chain is built from TRBV30 and TRBJ2-7; 11 bases map to TRBD1. V was pared by 2 bases and J by 5 bases, with 2 bases of the junction left unmatched. The germline gives CDR1 GTSNPN, CDR2 SVGIG (reference sequence). The CDR3 spans 13 residues. The CDR3 DNA reads TGTGCCTGGAGTCGGACAGGGGGCAACGAGCAGTACTTC. It is translated as CAWSRTGGNEQYF.